The 10 T cell receptor beta chains below were found in one sample sequenced in a study of cytotoxic CD8 clonotypes in ibrutinib-treated CLL. Produced via immunoSEQ multiplex PCR; TCRdb's table is partial and in-frame only. The data contain 60,000 to 70,000 clones, 57% of them singletons. The specimen comprised PBMCs, sampled after 12 months of ibrutinib treatment. The source is a human donor with chronic lymphocytic leukemia.

This chain links TRBV6-6 with TRBJ1-5; tentatively, D is TRBD1 (5 bases). Trimming cost V 6 bases and J 2 bases, with 14 bases left between them. Looked up from germline, CDR1 is MNHNY and CDR2 is SVGAGI (reference sequence). This CDR3 is 15 amino acids long. This CDR3 is CASSSTGLGNQPQHF. DNA for the CDR3: TGTGCCAGCAGCTCGACGGGGCTGGGCAATCAGCCCCAGCATTTT.

The chain combines TRBV5-1 with TRBJ2-3; D is undetermined. Trimming stripped 1 base from V and 3 bases from J, with 12 bases between. CDR1 and CDR2 from the germline V gene are SGHRS and YFSETQ. This CDR3 has 15 residues. Written as DNA, the CDR3 is TGCGCCAGCAGCTTGACGGGTCTTCAGACAGATACGCAGTATTTT. This translates into CASSLTGLQTDTQYF.

V gene TRBV5-1 combines with J gene TRBJ1-3, with 7 bases that match TRBD1. The germline V gene has CDR1 SGHRS and CDR2 YFSETQ. This CDR3 has 18 amino acids. The V and J ends lost 3 bases and 0 bases, in that order; junction bases with no gene match: 12. The CDR3 coding sequence is TGCGCCAGCAGCTGGAGGACAGGACCACAAGTCTCTGGAAACACCATATATTTT. This translates into CASSWRTGPQVSGNTIYF.

Only a few counts were recorded for this clone. This chain uses TRBV6-5 with TRBJ1-4, with a weak D call TRBD1 (5 bases). CDR1 MNHEY and CDR2 SVGAGI come from the germline V gene. The CDR3 length is 13 residues. V lost 10 bases and J 0 bases, leaving 9 bases between the germline ends. The chain's CDR3 is CATGGATNEKLFF. The CDR3 region has the DNA TGTGCCACCGGGGGGGCAACTAATGAAAAACTGTTTTTT.

The genes are TRBV5-1 and TRBJ1-6; weak D call: TRBD1 (5 bases). V was cut by 4 bases and J by 4 bases, with 12 bases left in between. Germline CDR1 is SGHRS and CDR2 is YFSETQ. The CDR3 extends over 15 amino acids. Here the CDR3 reads CASSLRGEYNSPLHF. The CDR3, as DNA: TGCGCCAGCAGCCTGCGAGGGGAATATAATTCACCCCTCCACTTT. Looking up the rest from reference TRBV5-1 and TRBJ1-6 gives the full variable domain: KAGVTQTPRYLIKTRGQQVTLSCSPISGHRSVSWYQQTPGQGLQFLFEYFSETQRNKGNFPGRFSGRQFSNSRSEMNVSTLELGDSALYLCASSLRGEYNSPLHFGNGTRLTVT.

The J gene is TRBJ1-5, the V gene TRBV6-5; D gene ambiguous. There are 13 residues in the CDR3. V lost 4 bases, J lost 4 bases, and 8 bases lay in between. Germline values: CDR1 MNHEY, CDR2 SVGAGI. The CDR3 region has the DNA TGTGCCAGCAGTTCCACCTTAAATCAGCCCCAGCATTTT. Protein sequence: CASSSTLNQPQHF.

This clone was counted ten times or more. One junction end disagrees with the germline gene, perhaps due to a read error. CDR3 coding DNA: TGTGCCAGCAGTTATACAGGGGATCGTGGCTACACCTTC. Amino acid sequence: CASSYTGDRGYTF. The chain has TRBV10-3 and TRBJ1-2; 7 bases match TRBD1. The length of the CDR3 is 13 residues. Germline-derived CDR1 and CDR2 are ENHRY and SYGVKD.

This clone has only one observation. The J gene is TRBJ1-5, the V gene TRBV4-2, with D perhaps matching TRBD1 (6 bases). The CDR3 runs to 12 residues. Trimming took 3 bases from V and 6 from J, leaving 6 bases between them. Per the germline V gene, CDR1 is LGHNA and CDR2 is YNFKEQ. Here the CDR3 DNA reads TGTGCCAGCAGCCAGGGGGCTCAGCCCCAGCATTTT. Encoded protein: CASSQGAQPQHF.

The V gene is TRBV7-7, the J gene TRBJ2-3; D unclear. The CDR3 contains 13 residues. The germline V and J ends were trimmed by 5 bases and 4 bases, with 10 bases remaining between them. Germline CDR1 SSHAT, CDR2 FNYEAQ (reference sequence). CDR3 sequence reads: CASSISGPDTQYF. As DNA, the CDR3 is TGTGCCAGCAGCATAAGTGGTCCAGATACGCAGTATTTT.

This chain joins TRBV7-8 and TRBJ2-2, with 7 bases lining up with TRBD2. The CDR3 loop spans 16 amino acids. CDR1 and CDR2 (germline): SGHVS, FQNEAQ. Trimming at V came to 2 bases and at J to 1 base, leaving 4 bases not matched to a gene. Written as DNA, the CDR3 is TGTGCCAGCAGCTTAATCCGGGGGGTGAACACCGGGGAGCTGTTTTTT. Protein sequence: CASSLIRGVNTGELFF.